By share, the clone carrying this TCR delta chain ranks as large. Antigen: not known. The sample carries other DNA sequences with the same CDR3. This entry is derived from a study of γδ T cells in repeated Plasmodium falciparum infection. The study's findings and limits: Repeated controlled infections reportedly drove waves of new clonotype selection in Vdelta2-negative, mostly Vdelta1+, gammadelta repertoires. Compared with Australian children, Malian Vdelta2-negative repertoires seemed more clonal, less diverse, less shared. Malian donors came from one small rural village, predominantly one ethnic group.

Gammadelta T cells were flow-sorted from PBMC into Vgamma9/Vdelta2+ and Vdelta2-negative populations for bulk analysis. The CDR3 is 20 amino acids. Unmatched junction bases numbered 22, after V lost 7 bases and J lost 0 bases. CDR1 is TSESDYY and CDR2 is QEAYKQQN in the germline V gene. TCRdb re-called the multiplex PCR reads through CATT. The table lists more than 70,000 delta-chain clones, more than 0.85% of them singletons, with 7.5% to 10% in the top ten. This clonotype was obtained from a pool of human donors (malaria-infected and uninfected, not separated). The V and J genes are TRAV38-2/DV8 and TRDJ1; TRDD2 matches at 9 bases. The sequencing sample was made of gamma-delta T cells from blood. The CDR3 sequence: CAYLPSYKGINIVYTDKLIF. In DNA form, the CDR3 reads TGTGCTTATTTACCTTCCTACAAGGGAATAAATATTGTCTACACCGATAAACTCATCTTT.